Listed below are T cell receptor beta chains from one sample, sequenced in a study of blood T cell repertoires in COVID-19. Repertoires were generated with immunoSEQ multiplex PCR, while TCRdb's copy carries only in-frame clones and drops some. This table has about 220,000 clones, almost 90% appearing once. The specimen was PBMCs or T cells enriched from blood (not recorded which). The origin of the receptors is a woman between 45 and 65 years old with acute COVID-19. CDR3s include the opening cysteine and the closing phenylalanine or tryptophan. D genes are given only for firm matches. Expanded clones are given a class, and other clones once, few, many or no size at all.

d_call j_call clone_size v_call cdr3_aa cdr3_nt
TRBD1 TRBJ2-1 NA TRBV30 CACLRDRAYNEQFF TGTGCCTGCCTCCGGGACAGGGCCTACAATGAGCAGTTCTTC
TRBD2 TRBJ2-2 NA TRBV28 CASSLGTSGTGELFF TGTGCCAGCAGTTTGGGGACTAGCGGCACCGGGGAGCTGTTTTTT
NA TRBJ2-3 NA TRBV7-9 CASSLPRGTTQYF TGTGCCAGCAGCCTCCCAAGGGGAACTACGCAGTATTTT
NA TRBJ2-7 NA TRBV7-2 CASSRISAGASYEQYF TGTGCCAGCAGCCGGATTTCAGCGGGCGCCTCCTACGAGCAGTACTTC
TRBD2 TRBJ2-3 few TRBV18 CASSPGTSGGDTQYF TGTGCCAGCTCACCCGGGACTAGCGGGGGAGATACGCAGTATTTT
TRBD1 TRBJ2-2 NA TRBV6-4 CASSGQGSGELFF TGTGCCAGCAGTGGACAGGGCAGCGGGGAGCTGTTTTTT
NA TRBJ1-6 NA TRBV23-1 CASSQSDRSNSPLHF TGCGCCAGCAGTCAATCTGACAGGTCTAATTCACCCCTCCACTTT
NA TRBJ1-2 few TRBV9 CASSVAPGDYGYTF TGTGCCAGCAGCGTAGCGCCAGGGGACTATGGCTACACCTTC
TRBD1 TRBJ1-4 NA TRBV5-4 CASSQQGEGEKLFF TGTGCCAGCAGCCAACAGGGGGAGGGAGAAAAACTGTTTTTT
NA TRBJ2-1 NA TRBV7-8 CASRGRGSSYNEQFF TGTGCCAGCAGGGGGAGAGGGAGCTCCTACAATGAGCAGTTCTTC
NA TRBJ2-2 NA TRBV4-2 CASSQEQGSTGELFF TGTGCCAGCAGCCAAGAACAGGGAAGCACCGGGGAGCTGTTTTTT
NA TRBJ2-7 NA TRBV29-1 CSVEGQSYEQYF TGCAGCGTTGAGGGGCAATCCTACGAGCAGTACTTC
TRBD1 TRBJ2-7 NA TRBV7-9 CASSLVDRGRDEQYF TGTGCCAGCAGCTTAGTGGACAGGGGGCGCGACGAGCAGTACTTC
TRBD2 TRBJ2-7 NA TRBV11-2 CASSLGPSSGRAGEQYF TGTGCCAGCAGCTTAGGCCCCTCCAGCGGGAGGGCGGGGGAGCAGTACTTC
TRBD1 TRBJ1-6 once TRBV14 CASSQRGQGGNSPLHF TGTGCCAGCAGCCAAAGGGGACAGGGCGGAAATTCACCCCTCCACTTT
NA TRBJ1-6 NA TRBV28 CASSSAGPKNSPLHF TGTGCCAGCAGTTCTGCGGGGCCAAAGAATTCACCCCTCCACTTT
NA TRBJ1-5 NA TRBV20-1 CSASRAGAGNQPQHF TGCAGTGCTAGTCGGGCAGGGGCTGGCAATCAGCCCCAGCATTTT
NA TRBJ2-7 NA TRBV27 CASGLLDEQYF TGTGCCAGCGGACTCCTTGACGAGCAGTACTTC
TRBD2 TRBJ2-7 NA TRBV7-3 CASSSMGGTFSYEQYF TGTGCCAGCAGCTCCATGGGGGGGACCTTCTCCTACGAGCAGTACTTC
TRBD2 TRBJ2-7 NA TRBV28 CASSPAGRDYEQYF TGTGCCAGCAGTCCAGCGGGGCGGGACTACGAGCAGTACTTC
NA TRBJ2-1 once TRBV24-1 CATSLYNEQFF TGTGCCACCAGTCTTTACAATGAGCAGTTCTTC
NA TRBJ2-1 NA TRBV7-3 CASSLGQWNEQFF TGTGCCAGCAGCTTAGGACAGTGGAATGAGCAGTTCTTC
NA TRBJ1-2 NA TRBV19 CASNLQGEYHGYTF TGTGCCAGTAATCTGCAGGGTGAATACCATGGCTACACCTTC
NA TRBJ2-2 NA TRBV14 CASSRQTNTGELFF TGTGCCAGCAGCAGACAAACGAACACCGGGGAGCTGTTTTTT
NA TRBJ1-2 NA TRBV6-1 CASSENKGDGYTF TGTGCCAGCAGTGAAAATAAGGGGGATGGCTACACCTTC
NA TRBJ2-1 NA TRBV5-4 CASSLNYEQFF TGTGCCAGCAGCCTAAATTATGAGCAGTTCTTC
TRBD1 TRBJ1-1 NA TRBV5-1 CASSPGQAYTEAFF TGCGCCAGCAGCCCTGGACAGGCTTACACTGAAGCTTTCTTT
TRBD1 TRBJ2-4 once TRBV15 CATSRLTGGTYIQYF TGTGCCACCAGCAGACTGACAGGGGGAACGTACATTCAGTACTTC
NA TRBJ2-7 NA TRBV28 CASSFTGARSYEQYF TGTGCCAGCAGTTTCACGGGAGCCCGCTCCTACGAGCAGTACTTC
NA TRBJ1-1 NA TRBV6-5 CASRETANTEAFF TGTGCCAGTCGGGAGACAGCGAACACTGAAGCTTTCTTT
TRBD2 TRBJ2-1 NA TRBV3-1/TRBV3-2 CASSHQAAGDHNEQFF TGTGCCAGCAGTCATCAGGCGGCGGGAGACCACAATGAGCAGTTCTTC
TRBD2 TRBJ2-1 NA TRBV24-1 CATSDSTSGSVNEQFF TGTGCCACCAGTGACTCCACTAGCGGGAGCGTCAATGAGCAGTTCTTC
NA TRBJ2-5 NA TRBV7-2 CASSLATRGIQETQYF TGTGCCAGCAGCTTAGCTACGCGGGGAATCCAAGAGACCCAGTACTTC
NA TRBJ2-7 NA TRBV30 CAWSPSLEQYF TGTGCCTGGAGTCCGAGCCTCGAGCAGTACTTC
TRBD2 TRBJ2-3 NA TRBV2 CASSVPPALQLAGGLDTQYF TGTGCCAGCAGTGTCCCCCCTGCTCTGCAACTAGCGGGAGGGCTAGATACGCAGTATTTT
TRBD1 TRBJ1-4 few TRBV7-9 CASSLGQGAEKLFF TGTGCCAGCAGCCTGGGACAGGGGGCGGAAAAACTGTTTTTT
TRBD1 TRBJ2-1 NA TRBV9 CASTTQGDGEQFF TGTGCCAGCACCACCCAGGGGGACGGTGAGCAGTTCTTC
NA TRBJ2-7 NA TRBV27 CASSGVADASEQYF TGTGCCAGCAGTGGGGTAGCGGACGCGAGCGAGCAGTACTTC
NA TRBJ2-5 NA TRBV12-3/TRBV12-4 CASTLPGETQYF TGTGCCAGCACCCTTCCAGGAGAGACCCAGTACTTC
NA TRBJ1-1 NA TRBV27 CASSTLLEGPEAFF TGTGCCAGCAGTACTCTTCTGGAGGGACCCGAAGCTTTCTTT
NA TRBJ1-1 NA TRBV7-2 CASSAGPPNGAFF TGTGCCAGCAGCGCGGGACCCCCGAACGGAGCTTTCTTT
TRBD1 TRBJ1-4 NA TRBV19 CASTRDRGKLFF TGTGCCAGTACTCGGGACAGGGGAAAACTGTTTTTT
NA TRBJ1-3 NA TRBV11-3 CASSPGFGNTIYF TGTGCCAGCAGCCCAGGGTTCGGAAACACCATATATTTT
NA TRBJ1-4 NA TRBV18 CASSPRGGEKLFF TGTGCCAGCTCACCACGGGGGGGCGAAAAACTGTTTTTT
TRBD1 TRBJ1-2 NA TRBV19 CASSIVTGGRGYTF TGTGCCAGTAGTATAGTAACAGGGGGGAGAGGCTACACCTTC
NA TRBJ1-2 NA TRBV7-8 CASSSRQGTKGYTF TGTGCCAGCAGCTCGCGGCAAGGTACCAAGGGCTACACCTTC
NA TRBJ1-4 NA TRBV7-2 CASTYGGARNEKLFF TGTGCCAGCACCTACGGAGGGGCTAGGAATGAAAAACTGTTTTTT
TRBD1 TRBJ1-2 NA TRBV27 CASSARGLGYGYTF TGTGCCAGCAGTGCCAGGGGGCTGGGCTATGGCTACACCTTC
TRBD2 TRBJ2-3 few TRBV2 CASTERGFSTDTQYF TGTGCCAGCACGGAGCGGGGATTTAGCACAGATACGCAGTATTTT
NA TRBJ1-5 NA TRBV2 CASGGRDHQPQHF TGTGCCAGCGGGGGCAGGGATCATCAGCCCCAGCATTTT
TRBD1 TRBJ1-3 NA TRBV18 CASSPGTGSGNTIYF TGTGCCAGCTCACCGGGGACAGGGTCTGGAAACACCATATATTTT